The rows below give T cell receptor beta chains drawn from one sample of a study of vaccination effects on CD4 cells after COVID-19. Sequencing used immunoSEQ multiplex PCR; TCRdb keeps in-frame clones, though not all of them. The top ten hold roughly 3.5% of the sample, which has 40,000 to 55,000 clones, about 80% seen once. Which antigens these TCRs recognize remains unknown. The sample consisted of CD4+ T cells from PBMCs cultured without peptide, taken after COVID-19 vaccination. These receptors originate from a human donor who had a prior SARS-CoV-2 infection. Both conserved end residues are part of each CDR3. The order of the fields is CDR3 protein, CDR3 DNA, D gene, V gene, J gene, clone size. A D gene is named only where the DNA matches it firmly. Only part of the rows carry a size: once, few, many, or a class if the clone is expanded.

CASRGSGKEPQHF,TGTGCCAGCAGGGGGTCCGGTAAGGAGCCCCAGCATTTT,.,TRBV2,TRBJ1-5,.
CASSQDRITNEKLFF,TGCGCCAGCAGCCAAGATCGGATTACTAATGAAAAACTGTTTTTT,.,TRBV4-1,TRBJ1-4,.
CASSQSPFLAGVSGSYEQYF,TGTGCCAGCAGCCAGAGCCCCTTTCTAGCGGGAGTTTCTGGGTCCTACGAGCAGTACTTC,TRBD2,TRBV14,TRBJ2-7,.
CSVLGSGTGNGYTF,TGCAGCGTTTTAGGTTCCGGGACAGGGAATGGCTACACCTTC,TRBD1,TRBV29-1,TRBJ1-2,few
CASSPNGGDTEAFF,TGTGCCAGCTCACCAAATGGGGGTGACACTGAAGCTTTCTTT,.,TRBV18,TRBJ1-1,.
CASSFQGHGYTF,TGTGCCAGCAGTTTTCAGGGTCATGGCTACACCTTC,.,TRBV6-5,TRBJ1-2,.
CASSARLAGGLFCNGFYEQYF,TGTGCCAGCAGCGCCCGACTAGCGGGGGGGCTTTTCTGCAACGGATTTTACGAGCAGTACTTC,TRBD2,TRBV9,TRBJ2-7,.
CASSHRDTDTQYF,TGTGCCAGCAGCCACAGGGACACAGATACGCAGTATTTT,.,TRBV3-1/TRBV3-2,TRBJ2-3,.
CATSDRDTDTQYF,TGTGCCACGTCGGACAGGGACACAGATACGCAGTATTTT,TRBD1,TRBV2,TRBJ2-3,few
CASSLGQGGEKLFF,TGCGCCAGCAGCCTCGGACAGGGAGGTGAAAAACTGTTTTTT,TRBD1,TRBV5-1,TRBJ1-4,.
CASSSGLGRELFF,TGTGCCAGCAGCTCAGGGTTGGGCCGGGAGCTGTTTTTT,.,TRBV7-3,TRBJ2-2,.
CASSSGQPSTDTQYF,TGCGCCAGCAGTTCCGGACAGCCTAGCACAGATACGCAGTATTTT,.,TRBV5-1,TRBJ2-3,.
CASSFGWGSGNTIYF,TGTGCCAGCAGTTTTGGCTGGGGCTCTGGAAACACCATATATTTT,.,TRBV27,TRBJ1-3,.